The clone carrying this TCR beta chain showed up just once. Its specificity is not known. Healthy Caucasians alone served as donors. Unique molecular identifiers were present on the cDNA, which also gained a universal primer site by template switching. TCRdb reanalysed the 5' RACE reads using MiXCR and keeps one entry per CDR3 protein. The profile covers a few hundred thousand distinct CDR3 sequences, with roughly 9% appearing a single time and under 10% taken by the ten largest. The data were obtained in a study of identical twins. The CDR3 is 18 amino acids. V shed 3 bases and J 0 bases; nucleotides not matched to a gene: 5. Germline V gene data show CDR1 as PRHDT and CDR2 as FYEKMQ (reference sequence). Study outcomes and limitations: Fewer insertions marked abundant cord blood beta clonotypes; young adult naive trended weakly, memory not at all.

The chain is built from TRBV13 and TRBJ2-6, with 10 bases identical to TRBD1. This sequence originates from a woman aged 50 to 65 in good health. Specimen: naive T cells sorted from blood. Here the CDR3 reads CASSLGTGASSGANVLTF. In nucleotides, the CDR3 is TGTGCCAGCAGCTTGGGGACAGGGGCCAGCTCTGGGGCCAACGTCCTGACTTTC.